These 14 T cell receptor beta chains were all obtained from the same sample, sequenced in a study of cytomegalovirus exposure and HLA in healthy donors. Produced via immunoSEQ multiplex PCR; TCRdb's table is partial and in-frame only. The sample holds about 110,000 clones, 85% to 90% seen once. The sequencing input was PBMCs. The receptors shown here come from a young woman in good health and CMV-seronegative.

A few counts support this clone. The chain joins TRBV30 to TRBJ1-1; 8 nucleotides match TRBD1. The CDR3 length is 14 residues. Germline CDR1 and CDR2: GTSNPN and SVGIG (reference sequence). The junction had 4 bases not matched to a gene; V was cut back by 4 bases and J by 0 bases. CDR3 in amino acids: CAWTPGQVNTEAFF. The CDR3 nucleotides read TGTGCCTGGACACCGGGACAGGTGAACACTGAAGCTTTCTTT.

This clone has a handful of counts. The chain is built from TRBV5-1 and TRBJ1-2, with 7 bases fitting TRBD1. V was clipped by 0 bases and J by 1 base; unmatched bases: 3. Germline V gene lookup returns CDR1 SGHRS and CDR2 YFSETQ. The CDR3 runs 15 residues. CDR3 residues: CASSLDRGSNYGYTF. CDR3 DNA: TGCGCCAGCAGCTTGGACAGGGGCAGTAACTATGGCTACACCTTC. Full variable domain (remainder filled in from reference TRBV5-1 and TRBJ1-2): KAGVTQTPRYLIKTRGQQVTLSCSPISGHRSVSWYQQTPGQGLQFLFEYFSETQRNKGNFPGRFSGRQFSNSRSEMNVSTLELGDSALYLCASSLDRGSNYGYTFGSGTRLTVV.

The V gene is TRBV29-1, the J gene TRBJ1-2; 7 nucleotides align to TRBD1. This CDR3 spans 13 amino acids. After removal of 7 bases from V and 8 bases from J, the junction contained 13 bases not matched to a gene. The germline CDR1 and CDR2 sequences are SQVTM and ANQGSEA. CDR3 amino acids: CSDLLSTGSGYTF. The DNA for the CDR3 is TGCAGCGACCTCCTATCGACAGGGAGCGGCTACACCTTC.

The table lists this clone with a count of one. The rearrangement links TRBV14 to TRBJ1-1; D ambiguous. The germline CDR1 and CDR2 sequences are SGHDN and FVKESK. The CDR3 covers 14 residues. Trimming cost V 6 bases and J 4 bases, with 15 bases left between them. The CDR3 here is CASSPFAAGTEAFF. Here the CDR3 DNA reads TGTGCCAGCAGTCCTTTCGCGGCGGGCACTGAAGCTTTCTTT.

The chain recombines TRBV29-1 with TRBJ2-3; the match to TRBD2 covers 11 bases. The CDR3 contains 14 residues. V shed 4 bases and J 8 bases; nucleotides not matched to a gene: 8. Germline lookup yields CDR1 SQVTM and CDR2 ANQGSEA. As DNA, the CDR3 is TGCAGCGTTGTACTAGCGGGGGACCCTGGTACGCAGTATTTT. As protein: CSVVLAGDPGTQYF.

This chain links TRBV27 with TRBJ2-5; perhaps TRBD2 as D (6 bases). CDR3 length: 14 residues. The V end was cut by 6 bases, the J end by 4 bases, with 15 bases between. Germline V gene lookup returns CDR1 MNHEY and CDR2 SMNVEV (reference sequence). The CDR3 sequence is CASSYRTKAETQYF. CDR3 nucleotides: TGTGCCAGCAGCTATAGGACTAAGGCAGAGACCCAGTACTTC.

This clone showed up just a few times. J is TRBJ2-3 and V is TRBV9; TRBD2 matches 11 bases. CDR1 is SGDLS and CDR2 is YYNGEE in the germline V gene. The V and J ends lost 8 bases and 7 bases, in that order; junction bases with no gene match: 9. This CDR3 spans 14 amino acids. The CDR3, as DNA: TGTGCCAGTAGCCGTAGCGGGGGGGGTAATACGCAGTATTTT. Its protein is CASSRSGGGNTQYF.

The genes are TRBV2 and TRBJ2-7, with D maybe TRBD1 (7 bases). V lost 4 bases, J lost 0 bases, and 19 bases lay in between. The germline V gene has CDR1 SNHLY and CDR2 FYNNEI. The CDR3 covers 17 residues. CDR3 sequence reads: CASSGAGGFVGSYEQYF. CDR3 DNA sequence: TGTGCCAGCAGTGGTGCAGGGGGGTTCGTGGGCTCCTACGAGCAGTACTTC.

The chain uses TRBV7-9 and TRBJ2-1; D perhaps matches TRBD2 (5 bases). Germline lookup yields CDR1 SEHNR and CDR2 FQNEAQ (reference sequence). V lost 5 bases and J 4 bases, leaving 15 bases between the germline ends. The CDR3 length is 15 residues. The CDR3 protein is CASSTVSGTYNEQFF. CDR3 sequence (DNA): TGTGCCAGCAGCACCGTCAGCGGTACTTACAATGAGCAGTTCTTC. Looking up the rest from reference TRBV7-9 and TRBJ2-1 gives the full variable domain: DTGVSQNPRHKITKRGQNVTFRCDPISEHNRLYWYRQTLGQGPEFLTYFQNEAQLEKSRLLSDRFSAERPKGSFSTLEIQRTEQGDSAMYLCASSTVSGTYNEQFFGPGTRLTVL.

This chain connects TRBV28 to TRBJ1-1; TRBD1 matches 7 bases. The ends lost 6 bases at V and 3 bases at J; junction bases unmatched: 7. Germline CDR1 and CDR2: MDHEN and SYDVKM. There are 14 residues in the CDR3. The CDR3 DNA is TGTGCCAGCAGCACCAGGGGGGTGGACACTGAAGCTTTCTTT. As protein: CASSTRGVDTEAFF.

The CDR3 here is CASSPIAGGGYTF. The CDR3 DNA follows: TGTGCCAGCAGCCCGATTGCGGGAGGAGGCTACACCTTC. This rearrangement joins TRBV7-9 to TRBJ1-2; D remains ambiguous. Germline values: CDR1 SEHNR, CDR2 FQNEAQ (reference sequence). The CDR3 length is 13 residues. Trimming pared 5 bases from V and 8 bases from J, leaving 15 bases between.

This clone was recorded only once. This sequence joins TRBV5-6 and TRBJ2-1, with 9 bases lining up with TRBD1. Germline V gene data show CDR1 as SGHDT and CDR2 as YYEEEE. After removal of 4 bases from V and 15 bases from J, the junction contained 14 bases not matched to a gene. The CDR3 covers 14 residues. As DNA, the CDR3 is TGTGCCAGCAGCCTCCCAGACAGGGGGGGTCCTGGGTTCTTC. Encoded protein: CASSLPDRGGPGFF.

CDR3: CASRWGGSYEQYF. The CDR3 DNA is TGTGCCAGCCGTTGGGGGGGATCCTACGAGCAGTACTTC. The V and J genes are TRBV7-9 and TRBJ2-7; 7 bases match TRBD2. This CDR3 is 13 amino acids long. In germline, CDR1 is SEHNR, CDR2 FQNEAQ (reference sequence). Germline trimming cut 8 bases from V and 1 base from J; bases unmatched to any gene: 5. Full variable domain (rest looked up from reference TRBV7-9 and TRBJ2-7): DTGVSQNPRHKITKRGQNVTFRCDPISEHNRLYWYRQTLGQGPEFLTYFQNEAQLEKSRLLSDRFSAERPKGSFSTLEIQRTEQGDSAMYLCASRWGGSYEQYFGPGTRLTVT.

As for this clone: The junction departs from germline at one end; a sequencing error may be responsible. The chain is built from TRBV20-1 and TRBJ1-3, with TRBD1 matching 7 bases. CDR3 size: 11 residues. Germline loops: CDR1 DFQATT, CDR2 SNEGSKA (reference sequence). CDR3: CSANRGNTTYF. CDR3 nucleotide sequence: TGCAGTGCTAACAGGGGAAACACCACATATTTT.